A selection of T cell receptor beta chains follows, all from one sample in a study of beta chain features in type 1 diabetes. Assay used: immunoSEQ multiplex PCR; TCRdb lists only in-frame clones, some missing. The sample has around 99,000 clones, roughly 40% seen once. The sequenced material came from stem cell memory CD4+ T cells from blood. Source of these receptors: a woman under 30 in good health. The CDR3 runs from the conserved cysteine through the conserved F or W. The D gene is left open where the match is weak. The size entry is marked missing in some rows and otherwise reads once, few, many or a size class.

TRBJ2-2	.	TRBD1	TRBV9	TGTGCCAGCAGCGAAACCGCCCGACAGGGCGTTAGAACCGGGGAGCTGTTTTTT	CASSETARQGVRTGELFF
TRBJ2-5	.	TRBD2	TRBV2	TGTGCCAGCAGGCTAAGCCTCGCCCTAGCGGGAGGGGTCCAAGAGACCCAGTACTTC	CASRLSLALAGGVQETQYF
TRBJ1-1	.	TRBD1	TRBV5-4	TGTGCCAGCAGCCAGGGACAGTTGAACACTGAAGCTTTCTTT	CASSQGQLNTEAFF
TRBJ1-2	few	TRBD1	TRBV29-1	TGCAGCTTTTCGGGACAGGCTTTTTATGGCTACACCTTC	CSFSGQAFYGYTF
TRBJ1-5	.	.	TRBV2	TGTGCCAGCAGTGAGGGGGGGCGGCATCAGCCCCAGCATTTT	CASSEGGRHQPQHF
TRBJ2-4	few	TRBD1	TRBV15	TGTGCCACCCGGCCCGAGACAGGGGGTGCCAAAAACATTCAGTACTTC	CATRPETGGAKNIQYF
TRBJ1-4	.	TRBD1	TRBV7-2	TGTGCCAGCAGCCCGGGACAGGCTGGAGAAAAACTGTTTTTT	CASSPGQAGEKLFF
TRBJ1-1	few	.	TRBV7-9	TGTGCCAGCAGCCCGGGGGGTTTAACAGGAGCTTTCTTT	CASSPGGLTGAFF
TRBJ1-4	.	.	TRBV28	TGTGCCAGCAGTTTTAAACAGGTTGTAGGCGAAAAACTGTTTTTT	CASSFKQVVGEKLFF
TRBJ2-4	.	TRBD1	TRBV7-9	TGTGCCAGCAGCTTAGCGAGGTCGACAGGGGGGGTGCACATTCAGTACTTC	CASSLARSTGGVHIQYF
TRBJ2-3	once	TRBD1	TRBV11-2	TGTGCCAGCAGCTTCACAGGGGGCACAGATACGCAGTATTTT	CASSFTGGTDTQYF
TRBJ2-2	.	.	TRBV6-4	TGTGCCAGCATAAGTACTAGTCAAACCGGGGAGCTGTTTTTT	CASISTSQTGELFF
TRBJ2-7	.	.	TRBV28	TGTGCCAGCAGTCCCCCCGGAGGGAACGAGCAGTACTTC	CASSPPGGNEQYF
TRBJ2-3	few	.	TRBV11-1	TGTGCCAGCAGCTTTTGGCTTGGGGGGAAGAATACGCAGTATTTT	CASSFWLGGKNTQYF
TRBJ2-7	few	TRBD2	TRBV5-1	TGCGCCAGCAGCTTGGTAAGCGGGAGTGGATACGAGCAGTACTTC	CASSLVSGSGYEQYF
TRBJ1-2	few	.	TRBV4-1	TGCGCCAGCAGCCAAGGGGGAGCCCTGCCTGGCTACACCTTC	CASSQGGALPGYTF
TRBJ2-7	few	TRBD1	TRBV7-2	TGTGCCAGCAGCCCGCGGACAGGGCATTACGAGCAGTACTTC	CASSPRTGHYEQYF
TRBJ1-1	.	.	TRBV28	TGTGCCAGCAAACTTGGAGGAAGGGGGGGGCCAGAAGCTTTCTTT	CASKLGGRGGPEAFF
TRBJ2-7	few	.	TRBV7-9	TGTGCCAGCAGCTTATCACGGTCCTACGAGCAGTACTTC	CASSLSRSYEQYF
TRBJ2-3	.	.	TRBV6-6	TGTGCCAGCAGTTACCGGCGGACTAGCACAGATACGCAGTATTTT	CASSYRRTSTDTQYF
TRBJ1-2	.	.	TRBV28	TGTGCCAGCAGTTTAGATCCCATCGACAGGATTCATGGCTACACCTTC	CASSLDPIDRIHGYTF
TRBJ2-7	.	.	TRBV27	TGTGCCAGCAGTTTACTGCCAGCGGGCCTCTCCTACGAGCAGTACTTC	CASSLLPAGLSYEQYF
TRBJ2-1	.	.	TRBV7-8	TGTGCCAGCAGCTTAGTTCTAAATGAGCAGTTCTTC	CASSLVLNEQFF
TRBJ2-2	.	TRBD1	TRBV30	TGTGCCTCCTTGACAGGGTGGAACACCGGGGAGCTGTTTTTT	CASLTGWNTGELFF
TRBJ1-5	.	TRBD1	TRBV19	TGTGCCAGTCAAAGACAGGGACGTGGCAATCAGCCCCAGCATTTT	CASQRQGRGNQPQHF
TRBJ1-1	few	.	TRBV30	TGTGCCTGGAGTAGGGCCAGGGGGAACACTGAAGCTTTCTTT	CAWSRARGNTEAFF
TRBJ2-4	.	TRBD2	TRBV6-5	TGTGCCAGCCATCGTAGCGGGGCCAAAAACATTCAGTACTTC	CASHRSGAKNIQYF
TRBJ2-4	few	.	TRBV29-1	TGCAGCGTAGGAACCGAGGTCTGGGAGGATAACAAAAACATTCAGTACTTC	CSVGTEVWEDNKNIQYF
TRBJ1-4	.	TRBD1	TRBV28	TGTGCCAGCAGTTCGGGCAGGGGGCGGGAAAAACTGTTTTTT	CASSSGRGREKLFF
TRBJ1-3	few	TRBD1	TRBV10-3	TGTGCCCTTCGGACAGGGATCGGTGGAAACACCATATATTTT	CALRTGIGGNTIYF
TRBJ2-7	few	TRBD1	TRBV11-2	TGTGCCAGCAGCCCCGGACAGGCCTACGAGCAGTACTTC	CASSPGQAYEQYF
TRBJ2-7	.	.	TRBV28	TGTGCCAGCAGGCCGCCGGGACTGGGCCTCTACGAGCAGTACTTC	CASRPPGLGLYEQYF
TRBJ2-3	.	TRBD2	TRBV7-3	TGTGCCAGCAGCTTAGGGGGTAGCGGGACAAACACAGATACGCAGTATTTT	CASSLGGSGTNTDTQYF
TRBJ2-1	few	TRBD2	TRBV30	TGTGCCTGTCCTTTGAGAGCGGGAGTGTTATACAATGAGCAGTTCTTC	CACPLRAGVLYNEQFF
TRBJ2-7	.	.	TRBV14	TGTGCCAGCAGCCTGGCGAGGAGCTCCTACGAGCAGTACTTC	CASSLARSSYEQYF
TRBJ2-1	.	TRBD1	TRBV7-2	TGTGCCAGCAGCTTAAGACAGGGTATCGATGAGCAGTTCTTC	CASSLRQGIDEQFF
TRBJ2-7	few	TRBD2	TRBV19	TGTGCCAGTAGTATAGTAGGACTAGCGGGAGACGAGCAGTACTTC	CASSIVGLAGDEQYF
TRBJ1-5	.	.	TRBV28	TGTGCCAGCAGCATGGGAGGGGTCGGGCAGCCCCAGCATTTT	CASSMGGVGQPQHF
TRBJ1-2	.	.	TRBV6-6	TGTGCCAGCAGCCCAGGGTATGGCTACACCTTC	CASSPGYGYTF
TRBJ2-1	.	.	TRBV27	TGTGCCAGCACCGTCCGGACAGCAGAATACAATGAGCAGTTCTTC	CASTVRTAEYNEQFF
TRBJ1-2	.	.	TRBV28	TGTGCCAGCAGTTTCGGGGGGGTCTATGGCTACACCTTC	CASSFGGVYGYTF
TRBJ1-1	few	.	TRBV10-3	TGTGCCATCAGTGGACAGACGAACACTGAAGCTTTCTTT	CAISGQTNTEAFF
TRBJ2-7	.	.	TRBV5-1	TGCGCCAGCAGCTTGGACGGGACAAGAGGGGAGCAGTACTTC	CASSLDGTRGEQYF
TRBJ1-2	.	TRBD1	TRBV29-1	TGCAGTGCAGGGGGGCGCCAAGGGGGCTACACCTTC	CSAGGRQGGYTF
TRBJ2-1	few	TRBD2	TRBV19	TGTGCCAGTAATACGGGAGGGAGTTACAATGAGCAGTTCTTC	CASNTGGSYNEQFF
TRBJ2-5	few	.	TRBV6-5	TGTGCCAGCAGCCGGACAGTTCAAGAGACCCAGTACTTC	CASSRTVQETQYF
TRBJ2-5	.	TRBD2	TRBV14	TGTGCCAGCAGCCCGTCCGGGACTAGGGGGGAGACCCAGTACTTC	CASSPSGTRGETQYF
TRBJ2-1	.	TRBD2	TRBV7-8	TGTGCCAGCAGCGCAGGACTAGCGGTGAATGAGCAGTTCTTC	CASSAGLAVNEQFF
TRBJ2-7	.	.	TRBV25-1	TGTGCCAGCAGTGACACAGGGCGGAGCGAGCAGTACTTC	CASSDTGRSEQYF
TRBJ2-1	.	.	TRBV5-6	TGTGCCAGCAGCTTGATTAGGGGGACCTACAATGAGCAGTTCTTC	CASSLIRGTYNEQFF
TRBJ1-5	.	.	TRBV30	TGTGCCCTAGACCCGGGAGGAAATCAGCCCCAGCATTTT	CALDPGGNQPQHF
TRBJ1-5	.	TRBD1	TRBV19	TGTGCCAGTAGCCGACAGGGGGGCAATCAGCCCCAGCATTTT	CASSRQGGNQPQHF
TRBJ1-5	.	TRBD1	TRBV19	TGTGCCAGTAGGACAGGGGGCCTTAGCAATCAGCCCCAGCATTTT	CASRTGGLSNQPQHF
TRBJ2-1	.	TRBD2	TRBV27	TGTGCCAGCAGTCCATACTCCGGGCTAGCGGGAGGGCAGGGTGAGCAGTTCTTC	CASSPYSGLAGGQGEQFF